These 28 T cell receptor beta chains came from one sample sequenced in a study of shared clonotypes between healthy human individuals. Sequencing used immunoSEQ multiplex PCR; TCRdb keeps in-frame clones, though not all of them. Of about 1.1 million clones listed, 77% are singletons. Sequenced input: memory CD4+ T cells from PBMCs. Subset noted: CD45RA-negative fraction. The receptors were gathered from a man younger than 30 in good health. Some clones in this sample may be carry-over from other donors' samples.

The chain's CDR3 is CASSQGRGRGVEQFF. The CDR3 DNA follows: TGCGCCAGCAGCCAAGGAAGGGGGAGAGGGGTTGAGCAGTTCTTC. The chain is built from TRBV4-3 and TRBJ2-1; the D gene is possibly TRBD1 (6 bases). Trimming removed 1 base at V and 9 bases at J, with 16 bases between. The CDR3 has 15 residues. Germline loops: CDR1 LGHNA, CDR2 YSLEER.

V gene TRBV2 combines with J gene TRBJ2-3, with D tentatively TRBD2 (6 bases). Trimming took 6 bases from V and 3 from J, leaving 13 bases between them. The CDR3 is 14 amino acids. CDR1 is SNHLY, CDR2 FYNNEI, per germline. Written as DNA, the CDR3 is TGTGCCAGCAGGCCCACTAGCCAAACAGATACGCAGTATTTT. It translates to CASRPTSQTDTQYF.

Remarks on this clone: Since a far larger clone is one base different, this is likely a read error. J is TRBJ1-1 and V is TRBV5-1; D is perhaps TRBD1 (5 bases). Germline V gene sequence: CDR1 SGHRS, CDR2 YFSETQ. There are 11 residues in the CDR3. CDR3 coding DNA: TGCTCCAGCAGGGATTATTCTGAAGCTTTCTTT. It codes for CSSRDYSEAFF.

This chain's CDR3 is CASRPGGVGATEAFF. As DNA, the CDR3 is TGTGCCAGCAGGCCCGGGGGTGTTGGGGCAACTGAAGCTTTCTTT. The rearrangement joins TRBV7-9 to TRBJ1-1, with D possibly TRBD1 on 5 matching bases. V shed 6 bases and J shed 5 bases, with 19 bases lying between them. Germline V gene lookup returns CDR1 SEHNR and CDR2 FQNEAQ (reference sequence). This CDR3 contains 15 residues.

This clone was detected only once. The chain couples TRBV6-6 to TRBJ1-4, with 8 bases that match TRBD1. Germline V gene sequence: CDR1 MNHNY, CDR2 SVGAGI (reference sequence). With V trimmed by 6 bases and J by 7 bases, 1 base remained unmatched. The CDR3 contains 12 residues. Here the CDR3 reads CASRQGGEKLFF. CDR3 in DNA: TGTGCCAGCAGACAGGGGGGTGAAAAACTGTTTTTT.

This chain links TRBV29-1 with TRBJ2-1; 14 bases agree with TRBD2. The CDR3 spans 15 residues. CDR1 SQVTM and CDR2 ANQGSEA come from the germline V gene. J lost 9 bases, V lost 5 bases, and 9 bases had no gene match. The CDR3 nucleotides are TGCAGCGTTTCCGGGACTAGCGGGAGTGTGGGTGAGCAGTTCTTC. Translated, it gives CSVSGTSGSVGEQFF.

This chain joins TRBV30 and TRBJ1-5; weak D call: TRBD1 (5 bases). Germline CDR1 and CDR2: GTSNPN and SVGIG (reference sequence). The V end was cut by 1 base, the J end by 6 bases, with 16 bases between. This CDR3 spans 15 amino acids. CDR3 protein: CAWSEVGTWGQPQHF. DNA of the CDR3: TGTGCCTGGAGTGAGGTCGGGACTTGGGGTCAGCCCCAGCATTTT. The whole variable domain, remainder taken from reference TRBV30 and TRBJ1-5, is SQTIHQWPATLVQPVGSPLSLECTVEGTSNPNLYWYRQAAGRGLQLLFYSVGIGQISSEVPQNLSASRPQDRQFILSSKKLLLSDSGFYLCAWSEVGTWGQPQHFGDGTRLSIL.

V usage is TRBV28 and J usage is TRBJ1-3, with no clear D. The length of the CDR3 is 20 residues. V lost 6 bases and J 4 bases, leaving 31 bases between the germline ends. Germline V gives CDR1 MDHEN, CDR2 SYDVKM. The CDR3 loop is CASSPKAPQLGLLGGNTIYF. The CDR3, as DNA: TGTGCCAGCAGCCCTAAAGCACCACAGTTGGGCCTACTTGGAGGAAACACCATATATTTT.

This chain joins TRBV5-1 and TRBJ2-3; no clear D. Germline assignment: CDR1 SGHRS and CDR2 YFSETQ. The CDR3 consists of 15 residues. V was clipped by 6 bases and J by 0 bases, with 14 bases between them. CDR3 nucleotide sequence: TGCGCCAGCACCATCCTCTCCGATAGCACAGATACGCAGTATTTT. Amino acid sequence: CASTILSDSTDTQYF.

This rearrangement joins TRBV11-2 to TRBJ2-7; 9 bases fit TRBD2. The CDR3 is made up of 16 amino acids. Germline V CDR1 and CDR2: SGHAT, FQNNGV. Trimming at V came to 3 bases and at J to 2 bases, leaving 8 bases not matched to a gene. CDR3 sequence reads: CASSLVSGSGTYEQYF. CDR3 nucleotides: TGTGCCAGCAGCTTGGTTAGCGGGAGCGGGACCTACGAGCAGTACTTC.

V is TRBV28 and J is TRBJ2-7; D uncertain. This CDR3 has 13 amino acids. CDR1 is MDHEN and CDR2 is SYDVKM in the germline V gene. The DNA of the CDR3 is TGTGCTATCCGGCCGCAGAGCTCCTACGAGCAGTACTTC. It is translated as CAIRPQSSYEQYF.

This chain links TRBV5-1 with TRBJ2-7, with 7 bases matching TRBD2. The ends lost 4 bases at V and 0 bases at J; junction bases unmatched: 7. CDR1 is SGHRS and CDR2 is YFSETQ in the germline V gene. CDR3 size: 15 residues. CDR3 amino acids: CASSPGLVYSYEQYF. The CDR3, as DNA: TGCGCCAGCAGCCCCGGACTAGTCTACTCCTACGAGCAGTACTTC.

This chain links TRBV19 with TRBJ2-7; 10 bases are a match to TRBD2. The germline gives CDR1 LNHDA, CDR2 SQIVND (reference sequence). This CDR3 has 17 residues. Trimming cost V 3 bases and J 1 base; bases outside gene matches: 9. CDR3 region: CASSIPSSSGSSYEQYF. Here the CDR3 DNA reads TGTGCCAGTAGTATTCCCTCCTCTAGCGGGAGTTCCTACGAGCAGTACTTC.

The rearrangement joins TRBV10-3 to TRBJ2-7, with D perhaps assigned TRBD1 or TRBD2 (5 bases each). With 7 bases removed from V and 0 bases from J, the gap between germline ends came to 10 bases. The CDR3 has 13 residues. Germline assignment: CDR1 ENHRY and CDR2 SYGVKD. CDR3 region: CAITGRNSYEQYF. In DNA, the CDR3 is TGTGCCATCACGGGACGGAACTCCTACGAGCAGTACTTC.

CDR3 in DNA: TGTGCCATCAGTACGGGACAGGGTCAGCCCCAGCATTTT. Amino acids: CAISTGQGQPQHF. The chain couples TRBV10-3 to TRBJ1-5; 9 bases agree with TRBD1. Germline assignment: CDR1 ENHRY and CDR2 SYGVKD. There are 13 residues in the CDR3. V lost 5 bases to trimming and J lost 6 bases; unmatched junction nucleotides: 2.

This chain uses TRBV18 with TRBJ2-3; D remains unclear. Germline V gene data show CDR1 as KGHSH and CDR2 as LQKENI. The length of the CDR3 is 15 residues. V gave up 1 base and J gave up 2 bases, with 10 bases separating them. Here the CDR3 DNA reads TGTGCCAGCTCACCACTGGTGGGTACCACAGATACGCAGTATTTT. This sequence encodes CASSPLVGTTDTQYF.

V is TRBV7-2 and J is TRBJ2-5; D possibly corresponds to TRBD2 (5 bases). Trimming cost V 5 bases and J 5 bases, with 12 bases left between them. The CDR3 runs 13 residues. From germline, CDR1 is SGHTA and CDR2 FQGNSA. This CDR3 is CASSVHRRETQYF. The CDR3 DNA sequence: TGTGCCAGCAGCGTCCATAGGAGGGAGACCCAGTACTTC.

The chain is built from TRBV6-1 and TRBJ2-6; TRBD2 agrees at 9 bases. Germline V gives CDR1 MNHNS, CDR2 SASEGT. With V trimmed by 2 bases and J by 2 bases, 4 bases remained unmatched. The CDR3 covers 17 residues. The CDR3 loop reads CASSETAGGTGANVLTF. CDR3 nucleotides: TGTGCCAGCAGTGAAACCGCGGGAGGGACTGGGGCCAACGTCCTGACTTTC.

This clone is a singleton in its sample. The rearrangement uses TRBV7-3 and TRBJ2-2; no firm D call. The CDR3 length is 13 residues. CDR1 is SGHTA, CDR2 FQGTGA, per germline. V lost 0 bases, J lost 9 bases, and 8 bases lay in between. The chain's CDR3 is CASSLTPPRELFF. For the CDR3, the DNA is TGTGCCAGCAGCTTAACGCCTCCACGGGAGCTGTTTTTT.

J is TRBJ2-7 and V is TRBV5-1, with 10 bases identical to TRBD2. Germline loops: CDR1 SGHRS, CDR2 YFSETQ. The CDR3 covers 15 residues. V lost 0 bases, J lost 5 bases, and 5 bases stayed unmatched. CDR3 loop: CASSLELAGLDEQYF. In nucleotides, the CDR3 is TGCGCCAGCAGCTTGGAACTAGCGGGATTAGACGAGCAGTACTTC.

The CDR3 here is CASSYPSGRVNEQFF. The CDR3 bases are TGTGCCAGCAGTTATCCCAGCGGGAGGGTTAATGAGCAGTTCTTC. The chain recombines TRBV28 with TRBJ2-1; 10 bases agree with TRBD2. Trimming took 4 bases from V and 7 from J; bases not matched to a gene: 7. This CDR3 region has 15 residues. The germline V gene encodes CDR1 MDHEN and CDR2 SYDVKM.

The V and J genes are TRBV4-1 and TRBJ2-3, with TRBD1 identical over 9 bases. The germline gives CDR1 MGHRA, CDR2 YSYEKL. CDR3 length equals 18 residues. V lost 4 bases to trimming and J lost 0 bases; unmatched junction nucleotides: 11. The CDR3, as DNA: TGCGCCAGCAGCCTCAGAGCTACCGGGACAGGGAGCACAGATACGCAGTATTTT. This codes for CASSLRATGTGSTDTQYF.

This clone was seen once. The chain joins TRBV7-9 to TRBJ2-1, with 7 bases matching TRBD1. This CDR3 has 17 residues. The germline V gene has CDR1 SEHNR and CDR2 FQNEAQ (reference sequence). Unmatched junction bases numbered 11, after V lost 4 bases and J lost 2 bases. In nucleotides, the CDR3 is TGTGCCAGCAGCTCCAATCAAAGGACAGGTCCCTACAATGAGCAGTTCTTC. Translated, it gives CASSSNQRTGPYNEQFF.

This clone was detected only once. The chain recombines TRBV5-1 with TRBJ2-5; D may be TRBD1 (6 bases). Deletions cut 4 bases from V and 1 base from J, with 11 bases between. The CDR3 is 14 amino acids. The V gene's germline CDR1 is SGHRS and CDR2 YFSETQ. The CDR3 sequence: CASSTSGAQETQYF. As DNA, the CDR3 is TGCGCCAGCAGCACCTCAGGGGCCCAAGAGACCCAGTACTTC.

The chain links TRBV28 to TRBJ1-2, with D tentatively TRBD1 (5 bases). The CDR3 consists of 15 residues. The germline V and J ends were trimmed by 7 bases and 3 bases, with 18 bases remaining between them. Germline CDR1 reads MDHEN; CDR2 reads SYDVKM. The CDR3, as DNA: TGTGCCAGCACTCTTCCGGGACCCGGCCACTATGGCTACACCTTC. This translates into CASTLPGPGHYGYTF.

Ten or more counts support this clone. This chain joins TRBV30 and TRBJ2-5, with a tentative D call TRBD1 (5 bases). Germline V gene data show CDR1 as GTSNPN and CDR2 as SVGIG (reference sequence). This CDR3 is 14 amino acids long. V lost 2 bases to trimming and J lost 4 bases, with 14 bases between them. The CDR3 DNA follows: TGTGCCTGGAGTTCCCTGGGGCAGGTAGAGACCCAGTACTTC. Amino acids: CAWSSLGQVETQYF.

The chain has TRBV2 and TRBJ1-4; TRBD1 aligns across 8 bases. Trimming at V came to 6 bases and at J to 3 bases, leaving 6 bases not matched to a gene. The germline V gene encodes CDR1 SNHLY and CDR2 FYNNEI. The CDR3 sequence is 15 residues long. CDR3 nucleotides: TGTGCCAGCAGGAGGACAGGGATTCCTAATGAAAAACTGTTTTTT. Translating it yields CASRRTGIPNEKLFF.

The rearrangement joins TRBV7-9 to TRBJ1-5; perhaps TRBD1 as D (5 bases). Germline CDR1 reads SEHNR; CDR2 reads FQNEAQ (reference sequence). The ends were cut back, 1 base at V and 4 bases at J, with 14 bases in the middle. The CDR3 loop spans 16 amino acids. The CDR3 DNA reads as TGTGCCAGCAGCTTAGGGATCGGCAGGGATAATCAGCCCCAGCATTTT. Translated: CASSLGIGRDNQPQHF.